The 28 T cell receptor beta chains given below trace back to one sample, sequenced in a study of T cells expressing NK-cell markers. TCRdb reanalyzed the 5' RACE reads, giving one entry per CDR3 protein sequence and no DNA. The ten most abundant clones cover 1.4% of a sample with about half a million distinct CDR3 sequences. Specimen: blood T cells: a sorted CD56 or NKG2C T cell subset, CD4+ or CD8+ T cells, or bulk PBMC T cells (not recorded which). The receptors here all came from a woman aged 50 to 60 in good health.

V gene TRBV10-2 combines with J gene TRBJ2-2; TCRdb gives TRBD1 as the D gene, but with no DNA this cannot be confirmed. This CDR3 is 17 amino acids long. Germline loops: CDR1 WSHSY, CDR2 SAAADI. The CDR3 spells CASSESKGARGTGELFF.

V usage is TRBV29-1 and J usage is TRBJ2-2; the D call from TCRdb, TRBD1, cannot be confirmed without DNA. CDR3 size: 12 residues. From germline, CDR1 is SQVTM and CDR2 ANQGSEA. CDR3 sequence reads: CSVGQGAGELFF.

CDR3 protein: CASSLAGQGSEQYF. This rearrangement joins TRBV7-9 to TRBJ2-7; with no DNA, the TCRdb D assignment of TRBD1 cannot be verified. The CDR3 is made up of 14 amino acids. Germline assignment: CDR1 SEHNR and CDR2 FQNEAQ (reference sequence). Supplemented by reference TRBV7-9 and TRBJ2-7, the full variable domain reads DTGVSQNPRHKITKRGQNVTFRCDPISEHNRLYWYRQTLGQGPEFLTYFQNEAQLEKSRLLSDRFSAERPKGSFSTLEIQRTEQGDSAMYLCASSLAGQGSEQYFGPGTRLTVT.

V and J are TRBV20-1 and TRBJ2-1; without DNA, the TCRdb call of TRBD2 cannot be checked. The length of the CDR3 is 14 residues. The germline CDR1 and CDR2 sequences are DFQATT and SNEGSKA (reference sequence). CDR3 region: CCRLAGGIQWKQFF.

The chain employs TRBV5-1 and TRBJ1-4; TCRdb outputs TRBD1, but without DNA this stays unchecked. CDR3 length equals 14 residues. The germline CDR1 and CDR2 sequences are SGHRS and YFSETQ. The CDR3 sequence: CASSLGTGAEKLFF.

The genes are TRBV11-2 and TRBJ2-2; TCRdb's D gene call, TRBD2, goes unchecked for lack of DNA. Looked up from germline, CDR1 is SGHAT and CDR2 is FQNNGV. The CDR3 consists of 17 residues. CDR3 residues: CASSLRWGGVDTGELFF. The whole variable domain, filled in from reference TRBV11-2 and TRBJ2-2, reads EAGVAQSPRYKIIEKRQSVAFWCNPISGHATLYWYQQILGQGPKLLIQFQNNGVVDDSQLPKDRFSAERLKGVDSTLKIQPAKLEDSAVYLCASSLRWGGVDTGELFFGEGSRLTVL.

This rearrangement joins TRBV19 to TRBJ2-2. This CDR3 has 15 residues. From germline, CDR1 is LNHDA and CDR2 SQIVND (reference sequence). CDR3 amino acids: CASSIVLQNTGELFF.

The gene calls are TRBV9 and TRBJ2-1; no DNA is available, so the TRBD2 call from TCRdb remains unchecked. The CDR3 runs to 19 residues. CDR1 is SGDLS and CDR2 is YYNGEE in the germline V gene. The CDR3 sequence: CASSEGLAGEGAGNNEQFF.

The chain is built from TRBV20-1 and TRBJ2-3; with no DNA, the TCRdb D assignment of TRBD2 cannot be verified. This CDR3 region has 14 residues. Per germline, CDR1 DFQATT and CDR2 SNEGSKA (reference sequence). CDR3 region: CSASPREGTDTQYF.

V and J are TRBV6-6 and TRBJ2-4; TCRdb names TRBD2, which stays unverified in the absence of DNA. This CDR3 contains 13 residues. CDR1 and CDR2 (germline): MNHNY, SVGAGI (reference sequence). CDR3 region: CASSPGLGRFQYF.

The V call is TRBV15, the J call TRBJ2-1; lacking DNA, the TRBD1 call made by TCRdb goes unchecked. The CDR3 runs to 14 residues. The germline V gene encodes CDR1 LNHNV and CDR2 YYDKDF (reference sequence). The CDR3 sequence: CATSRRGVLNEQFF.

CDR3 region: CASRGTGELFF. V is TRBV10-2 and J is TRBJ2-2. Germline V gene sequence: CDR1 WSHSY, CDR2 SAAADI. CDR3 size: 11 residues.

The J gene is TRBJ2-2, the V gene TRBV11-3; the TCRdb D gene call, TRBD2, has no DNA to confirm it. CDR3 size: 13 residues. Germline CDR1 reads SGHNT; CDR2 reads YENEEA. CDR3 amino acids: CASKEGLPGELFF.

J is TRBJ2-4 and V is TRBV5-1; the TCRdb D gene call, TRBD1, has no DNA to confirm it. Germline CDR1 is SGHRS and CDR2 is YFSETQ. This CDR3 spans 19 amino acids. CDR3 amino acids: CASTHTLSGGFGDRRVFYF.

The chain has TRBV5-1 and TRBJ2-1; no DNA is available, so the TRBD2 call from TCRdb remains unchecked. Germline V gives CDR1 SGHRS, CDR2 YFSETQ. The CDR3 consists of 19 residues. CDR3: CASSLPTSGPVSPYNEQFF.

The chain recombines TRBV12-3 or TRBV12-4 with TRBJ1-2; TCRdb proposes TRBD1, but this gene call is untestable without DNA. CDR3 size: 15 residues. This CDR3 is CASSRDVKANYGYTF.

The chain joins TRBV11-2 to TRBJ2-1; the TCRdb D gene call, TRBD2, has no DNA to confirm it. The CDR3 sequence is 14 residues long. Germline CDR1 reads SGHAT; CDR2 reads FQNNGV. CDR3 in amino acids: CASSPGTRRNEQFF.

This chain links TRBV27 with TRBJ2-3; TCRdb picks TRBD1, but there is no DNA to check that call. This CDR3 has 14 amino acids. The germline gives CDR1 MNHEY, CDR2 SMNVEV (reference sequence). This CDR3 reads CASSLLTGSNTQYF.

The CDR3 sequence: CASSFGQGAPEQYF. The chain is built from TRBV7-9 and TRBJ2-7; no DNA is available, so the TRBD1 call from TCRdb remains unchecked. In germline, CDR1 is SEHNR, CDR2 FQNEAQ (reference sequence). CDR3 length: 14 amino acids.

V and J are TRBV19 and TRBJ1-6. This CDR3 region has 15 residues. Looked up from germline, CDR1 is LNHDA and CDR2 is SQIVND (reference sequence). The CDR3: CASNTPSSYNSPLHF.

The chain employs TRBV3-1 and TRBJ2-1; TCRdb's D call of TRBD2 is untestable without DNA. Per germline, CDR1 LGHDT and CDR2 YNNKEL (reference sequence). CDR3 length: 14 amino acids. CDR3 sequence: CASSQVLAGGRQFF.

V and J are TRBV10-3 and TRBJ1-2; the D call of TRBD1 rests on TCRdb alone, since no DNA is present to check it. Per the germline V gene, CDR1 is ENHRY and CDR2 is SYGVKD. This CDR3 has 14 amino acids. The CDR3: CAIRGQASDYGYTF.

The genes are TRBV4-2 and TRBJ2-1; TCRdb outputs TRBD1, but without DNA this stays unchecked. CDR3 length: 15 residues. CDR1 is LGHNA, CDR2 YNFKEQ, per germline. CDR3 region: CASSQPGQGVGEQFF.

The chain carries TRBV3-1 and TRBJ2-1; the TCRdb D gene call, TRBD1, has no DNA to confirm it. Germline V gene lookup returns CDR1 LGHDT and CDR2 YNNKEL (reference sequence). This CDR3 is 12 amino acids long. The CDR3 loop is CASSPDRDFLFF.

This chain joins TRBV12-3 or TRBV12-4 and TRBJ2-6; TCRdb selects TRBD1, and the lack of DNA leaves this call unchecked. CDR3 size: 17 residues. CDR3 sequence: CASSFSGYPSGANVLTF.

The V call is TRBV24-1, the J call TRBJ2-6. The length of the CDR3 is 14 residues. Germline CDR1 reads KGHDR; CDR2 reads SFDVKD. CDR3 in amino acids: CATSSDSGANVLTF.

This chain joins TRBV7-9 and TRBJ1-4; TCRdb lists TRBD1, though no DNA is available to test this call. The germline V gene encodes CDR1 SEHNR and CDR2 FQNEAQ (reference sequence). The CDR3 covers 13 residues. The CDR3 spells CAGSGGGVEKLFF.

This rearrangement joins TRBV6-2 or TRBV6-3 to TRBJ2-1. Germline values: CDR1 MNHEY, CDR2 SVGEGT. This CDR3 region has 15 residues. The CDR3 reads CASRNGGSSYNEQFF.